This record looks at one TCR beta chain sequence and its context. What it binds is unknown. This specimen belongs to a study of beta chain features in type 1 diabetes. On the study more broadly: What patients shared with healthy donors was a similar profile of age, gender and cell yields.

Overall study findings and caveats: People with Type 1 diabetes carried modestly yet significantly shorter TCRB CDR3s in all four CD4+ subsets. A pattern of fewer insertions and more deletions at VDJ junctions was seen in type 1 diabetes patients. Any HLA effect on TCRB rearrangement was left unresolved by small sub-analyses. Patients showed naive, central memory and Treg TCRB repertoires that appeared more similar than those of healthy donors.

What was sequenced were expressed TCRB transcripts, since all of the isolated RNA had been reverse transcribed. Sequenced by immunoSEQ multiplex PCR; TCRdb stores in-frame clones only, minus some. The sample carries around 250,000 clones, 11% to 15% recorded once. The CDR3 sequence is 15 residues long. V shed 0 bases and J shed 0 bases, with 9 bases lying between them. Germline CDR1 is KGHSH and CDR2 is LQKENI. The sequenced sample consisted of naive CD4+ T cells from blood. The V call is TRBV18, the J call TRBJ2-7, with no clear D. The TCR sequence derives from a man aged 30 to 39 with type 1 diabetes. CDR3 sequence reads: CASSPPSLSSYEQYF. CDR3 nucleotide sequence: TGTGCCAGCTCACCACCGAGCTTGAGCTCCTACGAGCAGTACTTC.